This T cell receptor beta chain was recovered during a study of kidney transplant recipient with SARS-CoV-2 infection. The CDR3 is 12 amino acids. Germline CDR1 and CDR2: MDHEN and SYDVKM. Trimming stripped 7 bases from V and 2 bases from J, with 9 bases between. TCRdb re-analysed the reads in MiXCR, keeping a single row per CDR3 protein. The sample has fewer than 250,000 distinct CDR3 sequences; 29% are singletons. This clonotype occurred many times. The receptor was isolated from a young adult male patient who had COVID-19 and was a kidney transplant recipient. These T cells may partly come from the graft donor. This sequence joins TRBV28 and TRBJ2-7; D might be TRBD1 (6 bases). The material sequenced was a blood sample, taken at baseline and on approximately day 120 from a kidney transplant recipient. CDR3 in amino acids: CASKQGAYEQYF. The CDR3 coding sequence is TGTGCCAGCAAACAGGGCGCCTACGAGCAGTACTTC.